Below are 9 T cell receptor beta chains sequenced from a single sample in a study of a mutant IDH1 vaccine in newly diagnosed glioma. Some clones are missing from TCRdb's copy, which holds only in-frame ones; the method was immunoSEQ multiplex PCR. This sample carries about 51,000 clones, around 80% of them seen once, and the ten largest clones take 1.5% to 2%. Time point noted: baseline, week 1 (first vaccination visit). As to treatment: pre-vaccination baseline after standard-of-care therapy. This sample comprised PBMCs, obtained from a glioma patient treated with radiotherapy, temozolomide or both. These receptors were taken from a woman aged 40 to 50 with glioma.

Concerning this clone: The sample carries other DNA sequences with the same CDR3. The chain carries TRBV5-1 and TRBJ2-5; tentatively, D is TRBD2 (6 bases). Germline loops: CDR1 SGHRS, CDR2 YFSETQ. The V end was cut by 1 base, the J end by 5 bases, with 9 bases between. The CDR3 covers 13 residues. As DNA, the CDR3 is TGCGCCAGCAGCTTGTTTCGGGGGGAGACCCAGTACTTC. Encoded protein: CASSLFRGETQYF.

This rearrangement joins TRBV29-1 to TRBJ2-7; TRBD2 matches 10 bases. After removal of 6 bases from V and 4 bases from J, the junction contained 9 bases not matched to a gene. The CDR3 extends over 14 amino acids. Germline-derived CDR1 and CDR2 are SQVTM and ANQGSEA. As DNA, the CDR3 is TGCAGCGTCGCTCCAAGCGGGGGGGGGTACGAGCAGTACTTC. Protein: CSVAPSGGGYEQYF.

The chain employs TRBV5-4 and TRBJ1-2, with D unclear. Per the germline V gene, CDR1 is SGHNT and CDR2 is YYREEE (reference sequence). This CDR3 is 14 amino acids long. V lost 0 bases and J lost 8, with 14 bases in between. CDR3 DNA sequence: TGTGCCAGCAGCTTGGGGGCGCCGGATTGGGGCTACACCTTC. This sequence encodes CASSLGAPDWGYTF.

The sample holds one count of this clone. Other DNA variants within this sample encode the same CDR3. This rearrangement joins TRBV19 to TRBJ1-5; D gene ambiguous. V lost 0 bases and J 7 bases, leaving 4 bases between the germline ends. The CDR3 has 12 residues. Germline V CDR1 and CDR2: LNHDA, SQIVND (reference sequence). CDR3 DNA: TGTGCCAGTAGTATAGAAGGCCAGCCCCAGCATTTT. Translating gives CASSIEGQPQHF.

The rearrangement joins TRBV12-5 to TRBJ1-2; 7 bases fit TRBD1. V trimming: 3 bases; J trimming: 7 bases; junction bases outside the gene matches: 5. CDR3 size: 13 residues. Germline CDR1 and CDR2: LGHNT and FRNRAP. CDR3 DNA: TGTGCTAGTGGTTTAGGGACAGTAGCTGGCTACACCTTC. As protein: CASGLGTVAGYTF. Full variable domain (remainder filled in from reference TRBV12-5 and TRBJ1-2): DARVTQTPRHKVTEMGQEVTMRCQPILGHNTVFWYRQTMMQGLELLAYFRNRAPLDDSGMPKDRFSAEMPDATLATLKIQPSEPRDSAVYFCASGLGTVAGYTFGSGTRLTVV.

The chain carries TRBV30 and TRBJ2-5; 9 nucleotides match TRBD2. The germline CDR1 and CDR2 sequences are GTSNPN and SVGIG (reference sequence). Trimming took 2 bases from V and 6 from J; bases not matched to a gene: 13. CDR3 size: 16 residues. The CDR3 DNA sequence: TGTGCCTGGAGTAGGGCGGGGGGGTCGGGTGAGAAGACCCAGTACTTC. This sequence encodes CAWSRAGGSGEKTQYF.

This chain links TRBV4-3 with TRBJ1-3; D is unclear. This CDR3 spans 16 amino acids. Trimming removed 1 base from V and 0 bases from J, with 10 bases in between. Germline CDR1 is LGHNA and CDR2 is YSLEER. The CDR3 reads CASSQGTRGSGNTIYF. As DNA, the CDR3 is TGCGCCAGCAGCCAAGGGACGCGAGGCTCTGGAAACACCATATATTTT.

The chain carries TRBV2 and TRBJ1-1; D may be TRBD1 (6 bases). Trimming pared 6 bases from V and 0 bases from J, leaving 11 bases between. CDR1 is SNHLY and CDR2 is FYNNEI in the germline V gene. The CDR3 totals 14 residues. The CDR3 bases are TGTGCCAGCAGGGACAGACCTATGAACACTGAAGCTTTCTTT. Protein: CASRDRPMNTEAFF.

The rearrangement links TRBV29-1 to TRBJ1-2, with D unclear. Trimming shortened V by 0 bases and J by 7 bases, and 9 bases separated the two germline ends. The CDR3 spans 12 residues. Germline V lookup: CDR1 SQVTM, CDR2 ANQGSEA. The CDR3 DNA is TGCAGCGTTGAAGATCGTCCTGGTGGCTACACCTTC. Residues: CSVEDRPGGYTF.